Below, one T cell receptor beta chain is given with its context. The library protocol tagged individual cDNA molecules with unique molecular identifiers. TCRdb re-analysed the 5' RACE reads in MiXCR, keeping a single row per CDR3 protein. The profile shows fewer than 75,000 distinct CDR3 sequences, more than 15% of them singletons. CDR3 size: 16 residues. Germline V gene lookup returns CDR1 MNHNS and CDR2 SASEGT. Trimming removed 6 bases from V and 5 bases from J; junction bases left unmatched: 8. The record originates from a study of early T cells in non-severe SARS-CoV-2 infection. This sequence originates from an adult who was a healthcare worker with PCR-confirmed SARS-CoV-2 infection or an uninfected control (not recorded which). This specimen was whole blood, taken at baseline. This chain links TRBV6-1 with TRBJ1-6; 9 bases line up with TRBD1. CDR3 residues: CASRDWGQGDNSPLHF. CDR3 DNA sequence: TGTGCCAGCAGAGACTGGGGACAGGGAGATAATTCACCCCTCCACTTT.